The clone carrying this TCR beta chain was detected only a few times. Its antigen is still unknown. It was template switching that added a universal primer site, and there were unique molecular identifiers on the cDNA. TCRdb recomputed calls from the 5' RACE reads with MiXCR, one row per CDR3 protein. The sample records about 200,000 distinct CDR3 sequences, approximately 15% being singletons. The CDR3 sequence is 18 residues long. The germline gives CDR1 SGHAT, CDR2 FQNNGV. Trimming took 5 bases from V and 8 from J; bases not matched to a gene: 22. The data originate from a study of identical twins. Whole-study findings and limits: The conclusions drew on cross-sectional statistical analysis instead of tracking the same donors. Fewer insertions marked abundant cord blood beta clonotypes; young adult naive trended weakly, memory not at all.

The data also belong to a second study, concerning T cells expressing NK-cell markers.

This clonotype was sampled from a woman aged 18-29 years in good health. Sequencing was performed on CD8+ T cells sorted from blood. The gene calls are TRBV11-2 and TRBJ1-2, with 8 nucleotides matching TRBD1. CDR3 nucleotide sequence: TGTGCCAGCAGCCCTAAGTCCCGTAACTACAGGGGGTCGGAAGGCTACACCTTC. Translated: CASSPKSRNYRGSEGYTF.